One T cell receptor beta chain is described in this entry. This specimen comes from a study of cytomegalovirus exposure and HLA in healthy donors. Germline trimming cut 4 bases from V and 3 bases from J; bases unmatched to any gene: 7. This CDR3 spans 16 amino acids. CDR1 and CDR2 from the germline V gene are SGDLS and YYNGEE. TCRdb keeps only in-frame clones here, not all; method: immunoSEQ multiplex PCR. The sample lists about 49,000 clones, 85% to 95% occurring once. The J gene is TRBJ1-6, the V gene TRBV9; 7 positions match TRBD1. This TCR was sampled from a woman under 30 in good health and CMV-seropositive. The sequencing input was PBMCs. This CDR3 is CASSQAGGFYNSPLHF. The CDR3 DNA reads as TGTGCCAGCAGCCAGGCAGGGGGGTTCTATAATTCACCCCTCCACTTT.